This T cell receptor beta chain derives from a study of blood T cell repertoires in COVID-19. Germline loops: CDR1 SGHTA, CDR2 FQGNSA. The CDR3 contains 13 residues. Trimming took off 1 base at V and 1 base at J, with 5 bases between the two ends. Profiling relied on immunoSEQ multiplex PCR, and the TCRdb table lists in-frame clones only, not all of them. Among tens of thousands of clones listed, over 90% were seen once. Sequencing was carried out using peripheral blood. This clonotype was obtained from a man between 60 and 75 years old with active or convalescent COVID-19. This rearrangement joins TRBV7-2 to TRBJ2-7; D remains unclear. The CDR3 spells CASSLDRSYEQYF. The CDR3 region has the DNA TGTGCCAGCAGCTTAGACAGATCCTACGAGCAGTACTTC.